This paragraph reports one T cell receptor (beta chain). The clone's antigen remains unknown. No qualities accompany the bases; no much larger clone lies one base away. Patients with autoimmune disease history or receiving systemic immunosuppression were excluded from the trial. Peripheral blood for TCR sequencing was collected from all dose cohorts at baseline, on cycle 4 day 1, and on cycle 7 day 1. Samples came from an open-label, multicenter, first-in-human phase I dose-escalation trial of ivuxolimab. Adults with locally advanced or metastatic melanoma, renal cell carcinoma, hepatocellular carcinoma or head and neck squamous cell carcinoma were enrolled in the trial. Before TCR sequencing, CD4+ T cells and CD8+ T cells were sorted from peripheral blood as separate populations. The CDR1 and CDR2 encoded by the germline V gene (reference sequence) are MNHEY and SMNVEV. The CDR3 contains 17 residues, cysteine and phenylalanine counted. Solely the CDR3 DNA is kept, with 51 bases framed from the first base. Clipping removes 2 bases from V and 2 bases from J, with 9 as the unmatched junction base count.

For sequencing of the TCRbeta CDR3 region, genomic DNA was extracted from the sorted cells. TCRbeta CDR3 regions were sequenced using the immunoSEQ Assay. The clones in this table, taken by TCRdb from immuneACCESS, are in-frame only. Not every clone is retained; where verified, under half of the shortfall comes from an unresolved V gene, and the cause of the rest is unknown. Counted in this sample were 84,000 or so clones; more than 80% of them appeared once. About 2.7% of the sample is held by the ten biggest clonotypes. The data were obtained in a study of OX40 agonist ivuxolimab in advanced cancers. Regarding the research as a whole: Ivuxolimab was an agonistic, fully human IgG2 monoclonal antibody directed against OX40 (CD134), a costimulatory receptor. Intravenous ivuxolimab was administered to patients every 2 weeks at six dose levels: 0.01, 0.1, 0.3, 1.5, 3 and 10 mg/kg. The paper describes the monotherapy dose-escalation part (N ≈ 49 patients) of the phase I trial of ivuxolimab. Peripheral TCRbeta sequencing was intended to test whether TCR sequence diversity was altered and clonal T-cell expansion was caused by ivuxolimab. Of the 50 to 55 patients in dose escalation, about 19 had hepatocellular carcinoma, some 15 had melanoma, 9 had renal cell carcinoma and 9 had head and neck cancer. Prior anti-PD-1, anti-PD-L1 or anti-CTLA-4 therapy was permitted, and 40% of dose-escalation patients had received checkpoint inhibitors. Three dose-escalation patients achieved partial responses, one with hepatocellular carcinoma and two with cutaneous melanoma. In the dose-escalation cohort, roughly 82% of patients were male, and the mean age was 60 years with a range of roughly 23 to 79.

Study-level results and caveats: In the 0.1-3.0 mg/kg groups, partial responders were among the patients with the lowest normalized peripheral clonal expansion, particularly in CD8+ T cells. Which antigens the clonally expanded peripheral T cells were specific for was not determined. Low levels of normalized T-cell clonal expansion were also seen in some nonresponding patients. Clonal expansion of both CD4+ and CD8+ blood T cells was observed from baseline to week 6 at doses 0.1 to 3.0 mg/kg. After ivuxolimab, CD8+ T cells had more expanded clones than CD4+ T cells on average.

This sequence uses TRBV27 and TRBJ2-7, and 10 junctional nucleotides match TRBD2. This sequence was found in an adult with an advanced solid tumor such as melanoma, head and neck, liver or kidney cancer. The specimen comprised CD4+ or CD8+ T cells sorted from blood, sampled in a trial of the OX40 agonist ivuxolimab. CDR3 sequence: CASSLLPPTSGPYEQYF. The DNA reads as follows: TGTGCCAGCAGTTTACTCCCCCCGACTAGCGGGCCCTACGAGCAGTACTTC.